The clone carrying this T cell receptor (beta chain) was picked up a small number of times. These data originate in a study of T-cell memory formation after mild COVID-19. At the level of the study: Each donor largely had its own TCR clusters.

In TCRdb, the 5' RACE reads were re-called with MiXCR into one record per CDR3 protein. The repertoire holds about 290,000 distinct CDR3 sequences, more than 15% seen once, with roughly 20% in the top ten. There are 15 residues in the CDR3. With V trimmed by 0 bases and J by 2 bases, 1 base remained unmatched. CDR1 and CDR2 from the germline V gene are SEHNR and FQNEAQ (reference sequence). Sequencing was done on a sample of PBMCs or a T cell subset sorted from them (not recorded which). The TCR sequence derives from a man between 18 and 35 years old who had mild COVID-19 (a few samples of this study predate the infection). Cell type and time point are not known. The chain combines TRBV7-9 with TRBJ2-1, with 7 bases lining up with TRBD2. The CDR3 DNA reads TGTGCCAGCAGCTTAGCGGCGGGGGCCTACAATGAGCAGTTCTTC. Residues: CASSLAAGAYNEQFF.